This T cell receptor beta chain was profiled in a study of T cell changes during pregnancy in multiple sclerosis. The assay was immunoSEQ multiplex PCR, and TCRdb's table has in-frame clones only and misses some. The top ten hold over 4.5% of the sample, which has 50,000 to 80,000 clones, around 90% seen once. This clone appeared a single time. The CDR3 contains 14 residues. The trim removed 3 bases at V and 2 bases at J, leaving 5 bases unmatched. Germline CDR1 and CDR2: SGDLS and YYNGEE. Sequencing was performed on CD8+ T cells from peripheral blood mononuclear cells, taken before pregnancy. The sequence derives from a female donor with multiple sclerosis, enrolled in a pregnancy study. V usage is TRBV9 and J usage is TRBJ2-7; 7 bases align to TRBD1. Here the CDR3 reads CASSGLGTAYEQYF. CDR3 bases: TGTGCCAGCAGCGGACTTGGGACAGCCTACGAGCAGTACTTC.